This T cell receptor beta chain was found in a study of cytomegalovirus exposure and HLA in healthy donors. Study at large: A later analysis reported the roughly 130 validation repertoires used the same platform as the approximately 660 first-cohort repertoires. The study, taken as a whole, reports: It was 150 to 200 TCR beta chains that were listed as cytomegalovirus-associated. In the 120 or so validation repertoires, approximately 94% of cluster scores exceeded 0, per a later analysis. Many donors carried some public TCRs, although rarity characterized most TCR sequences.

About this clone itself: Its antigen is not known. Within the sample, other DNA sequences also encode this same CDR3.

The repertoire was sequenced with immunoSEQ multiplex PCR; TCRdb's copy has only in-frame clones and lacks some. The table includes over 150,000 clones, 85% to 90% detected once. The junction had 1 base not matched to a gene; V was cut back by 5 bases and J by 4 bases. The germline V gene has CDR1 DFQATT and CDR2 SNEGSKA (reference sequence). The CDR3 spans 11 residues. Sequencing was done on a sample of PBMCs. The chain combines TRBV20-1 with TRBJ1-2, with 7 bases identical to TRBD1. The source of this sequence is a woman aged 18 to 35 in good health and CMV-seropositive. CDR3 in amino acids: CSARDSYGYTF. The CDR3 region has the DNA TGCAGTGCTCGGGACAGCTATGGCTACACCTTC.